Listed here are 8 T cell receptor beta chains from one sample, sequenced in a study of blood T cell repertoires in COVID-19. TCRdb's table, derived via immunoSEQ multiplex PCR, lists solely in-frame clones and lacks some. The data contain 73,000 or so clones, around 82% of them singletons. Sequences were obtained from peripheral blood. The receptors shown here come from a man between 45 and 60 years old with active COVID-19.

The J gene is TRBJ2-2, the V gene TRBV3-1 (or the pseudogene TRBV3-2), with 8 nucleotides matching TRBD1. CDR1 and CDR2 from the germline V gene are LGHDT and YNNKEL (reference sequence). Trimming cost V 1 base and J 0 bases; bases outside gene matches: 7. The CDR3 is made up of 18 amino acids. CDR3 bases: TGTGCCAGCAGCCAAGTGGGGCCAGGGGGCGCGAACACCGGGGAGCTGTTTTTT. Its translation: CASSQVGPGGANTGELFF.

This chain joins TRBV24-1 and TRBJ2-1; TRBD2 agrees at 10 bases. With 3 bases clipped from V and 6 bases from J, the junction kept 1 base outside the gene matches. Germline CDR1 KGHDR, CDR2 SFDVKD. The CDR3 runs 14 residues. The CDR3 sequence: CATSDSGGANEQFF. CDR3 nucleotide sequence: TGTGCCACCAGTGATAGCGGGGGGGCCAATGAGCAGTTCTTC.

J is TRBJ1-1 and V is TRBV11-3, with D uncertain. Germline V gives CDR1 SGHNT, CDR2 YENEEA. This CDR3 is built from 13 residues. V shed 0 bases and J shed 3 bases, with 5 bases lying between them. CDR3 nucleotide sequence: TGTGCCAGCAGCTTAGATAGCCACACTGAAGCTTTCTTT. This gives the protein CASSLDSHTEAFF.

This clone was observed a handful of times. The rearrangement links TRBV6-5 to TRBJ2-3, with D perhaps matching TRBD1 (6 bases). The germline V and J ends were trimmed by 8 bases and 3 bases, with 6 bases remaining between them. Germline assignment: CDR1 MNHEY and CDR2 SVGAGI. The CDR3 consists of 11 residues. The CDR3 DNA sequence: TGTGCCAGCGGACAGACAGATACGCAGTATTTT. Translating gives CASGQTDTQYF.

The chain has TRBV28 and TRBJ2-7; TRBD1 agrees at 7 bases. Germline CDR1 is MDHEN and CDR2 is SYDVKM. The CDR3 loop spans 14 amino acids. V shed 5 bases, J shed 7 bases, and the junction held 11 bases outside the gene matches. CDR3 loop: CASSLRTGLKEQYF. In DNA, the CDR3 is TGTGCCAGCAGTCTACGGACAGGTTTAAAAGAGCAGTACTTC.

The V gene is TRBV6-5, the J gene TRBJ1-1; unclear D gene. The CDR3 has 12 residues. The germline V gene has CDR1 MNHEY and CDR2 SVGAGI. The ends were cut back, 7 bases at V and 4 bases at J, with 10 bases in the middle. CDR3 DNA: TGTGCCAGCAAGGAATGGGCCACTGAAGCTTTCTTT. Translated: CASKEWATEAFF.

The genes are TRBV27 and TRBJ1-1; a possible D gene is TRBD1 (6 bases). The germline V gene has CDR1 MNHEY and CDR2 SMNVEV (reference sequence). This CDR3 region has 14 residues. Trimming removed 5 bases from V and 11 bases from J, with 21 bases in between. CDR3 bases: TGTGCCAGCAGTACCCCCTCCGGGGGGCATCGGGCTTTCTTT. Its protein product is CASSTPSGGHRAFF.

The V and J genes are TRBV6-5 and TRBJ1-2, with TRBD1 identical over 8 bases. With V trimmed by 5 bases and J by 6 bases, 8 bases remained unmatched. The V gene's germline CDR1 is MNHEY and CDR2 SVGAGI. The CDR3 has 14 residues. The DNA of the CDR3 is TGTGCCAGCAGTACAGGGGGAGAGTTCGATGGCTACACCTTC. Protein sequence: CASSTGGEFDGYTF.